Listed below are T cell receptor beta chains from one sample, sequenced in a study of neurological immune-mediated disorders. One entry per CDR3 protein, called by TCRdb with MiXCR from the 5' RACE reads. The data hold about 59,000 distinct CDR3 sequences, with roughly an eighth observed a single time. Sample: PBMCs. These receptors all come from a woman aged 55-70 years with HTLV-1-associated myelopathy (HAM/TSP). CDR3s leave out the opening cysteine and the closing phenylalanine or tryptophan. Size is stated for part of the rows, as once, few or many counts, or as a class when the clone is expanded.

J gene: TRBJ2-2
clone size: many
V gene: TRBV5-1
CDR3 protein: ASSLAGGASTGELF

J gene: TRBJ2-1
clone size: .
V gene: TRBV27
CDR3 protein: ASSLDTSGIYNEQF

J gene: TRBJ2-7
clone size: many
V gene: TRBV27
CDR3 protein: ASSSGLAVREQY

J gene: TRBJ2-1
clone size: many
V gene: TRBV20-1
CDR3 protein: SASGGLAEGSSYNEQF

J gene: TRBJ2-1
clone size: many
V gene: TRBV20-1
CDR3 protein: SARGQGLAGNNEQF

J gene: TRBJ2-3
clone size: .
V gene: TRBV6-1
CDR3 protein: ASLAGFGDTQY

J gene: TRBJ2-7
clone size: many
V gene: TRBV20-1
CDR3 protein: SARGLAGVEQY

J gene: TRBJ2-1
clone size: many
V gene: TRBV28
CDR3 protein: ASSSLQGAENEQF

J gene: TRBJ2-7
clone size: many
V gene: TRBV28
CDR3 protein: ASEDRLTSEQY

J gene: TRBJ2-7
clone size: .
V gene: TRBV4-1
CDR3 protein: ASSPGADSYEQY

J gene: TRBJ2-3
clone size: many
V gene: TRBV7-2
CDR3 protein: ASSTPQTPSTDTQY

J gene: TRBJ1-5
clone size: many
V gene: TRBV12-3/TRBV12-4
CDR3 protein: ASSFGNQPQH

J gene: TRBJ2-1
clone size: many
V gene: TRBV12-3/TRBV12-4
CDR3 protein: ASSPASVTYNEQF

J gene: TRBJ2-2
clone size: many
V gene: TRBV5-6
CDR3 protein: ASSLLRPGELF

J gene: TRBJ2-3
clone size: many
V gene: TRBV7-8
CDR3 protein: ASSLGGLAGRTDTQY

J gene: TRBJ1-5
clone size: many
V gene: TRBV12-3/TRBV12-4
CDR3 protein: ASRALGSNQPQH

J gene: TRBJ2-7
clone size: many
V gene: TRBV5-1
CDR3 protein: ASSLTGYQYEQY

J gene: TRBJ2-5
clone size: many
V gene: TRBV9
CDR3 protein: ASSVAGGPETQY

J gene: TRBJ2-1
clone size: few
V gene: TRBV3-1
CDR3 protein: ASSQHVVGLF

J gene: TRBJ2-6
clone size: many
V gene: TRBV5-1
CDR3 protein: ASSPTQIRANVLT

J gene: TRBJ2-1
clone size: .
V gene: TRBV7-7
CDR3 protein: ASSPAGTSGKYNEQF

J gene: TRBJ2-5
clone size: many
V gene: TRBV29-1
CDR3 protein: SVGVGETQY

J gene: TRBJ2-7
clone size: .
V gene: TRBV19
CDR3 protein: ASSIGRGQSGSYEQY

J gene: TRBJ1-2
clone size: .
V gene: TRBV20-1
CDR3 protein: SARDWDNNGYT

J gene: TRBJ2-1
clone size: many
V gene: TRBV5-1
CDR3 protein: ASSLGQLKSYNEQF

J gene: TRBJ1-1
clone size: many
V gene: TRBV5-1
CDR3 protein: ASSWGQGARLSTEAF

J gene: TRBJ2-1
clone size: .
V gene: TRBV6-6
CDR3 protein: ASSSLAGVYNEQF

J gene: TRBJ1-2
clone size: many
V gene: TRBV5-1
CDR3 protein: ASSLKSNYGYT

J gene: TRBJ2-2
clone size: .
V gene: TRBV5-1
CDR3 protein: ASSFIVKSNTGELF

J gene: TRBJ2-5
clone size: .
V gene: TRBV20-1
CDR3 protein: SGLGGETQY

J gene: TRBJ2-1
clone size: many
V gene: TRBV5-6
CDR3 protein: ASSSEGTSSHNEQF

J gene: TRBJ2-5
clone size: many
V gene: TRBV25-1
CDR3 protein: ASRPSVRETQY

J gene: TRBJ2-5
clone size: many
V gene: TRBV5-1
CDR3 protein: ASSLGGQETQY

J gene: TRBJ2-2
clone size: many
V gene: TRBV5-1
CDR3 protein: ASSLEGGFTGELF

J gene: TRBJ2-1
clone size: .
V gene: TRBV12-3/TRBV12-4
CDR3 protein: ASSPTGEGDNEQF

J gene: TRBJ2-5
clone size: many
V gene: TRBV30
CDR3 protein: AWSRIAVETQY

J gene: TRBJ2-2
clone size: many
V gene: TRBV2
CDR3 protein: ASLLNTGELF

J gene: TRBJ1-1
clone size: many
V gene: TRBV10-3
CDR3 protein: AISPSKGNTEAF

J gene: TRBJ1-1
clone size: many
V gene: TRBV5-1
CDR3 protein: ASKGGTGSTEAF

J gene: TRBJ2-3
clone size: medium-sized
V gene: TRBV5-6
CDR3 protein: ASSLALADTQY

J gene: TRBJ2-7
clone size: .
V gene: TRBV28
CDR3 protein: VSSSTSGGYEQH

J gene: TRBJ2-7
clone size: many
V gene: TRBV10-3
CDR3 protein: AISEGQSYEQY

J gene: TRBJ2-1
clone size: many
V gene: TRBV15
CDR3 protein: ATRTSEMNEQF

J gene: TRBJ1-2
clone size: many
V gene: TRBV5-6
CDR3 protein: ASSWAGANGYT

J gene: TRBJ2-4
clone size: .
V gene: TRBV2
CDR3 protein: ASSESAGGSRNIQY

J gene: TRBJ2-4
clone size: many
V gene: TRBV20-1
CDR3 protein: SARDLAGEYIQY

J gene: TRBJ2-7
clone size: many
V gene: TRBV9
CDR3 protein: ASSPPAAYEQY

J gene: TRBJ2-5
clone size: many
V gene: TRBV11-2
CDR3 protein: ASSLVSSTQETQY

J gene: TRBJ2-1
clone size: many
V gene: TRBV20-1
CDR3 protein: SARDRLAGDYNEQF

J gene: TRBJ2-5
clone size: many
V gene: TRBV4-1
CDR3 protein: ASSQGLRGEPSKTQY

J gene: TRBJ2-3
clone size: many
V gene: TRBV4-1
CDR3 protein: ASSAIDTDTQY

J gene: TRBJ2-3
clone size: many
V gene: TRBV11-2
CDR3 protein: ASSLDPGRGTDTQY

J gene: TRBJ1-2
clone size: medium-sized
V gene: TRBV12-3/TRBV12-4
CDR3 protein: ASSQQEFYGYT

J gene: TRBJ1-2
clone size: many
V gene: TRBV14
CDR3 protein: ASSQGTGSHGYT

J gene: TRBJ1-6
clone size: many
V gene: TRBV4-1
CDR3 protein: ASSQELGGGNSPLH

J gene: TRBJ2-3
clone size: many
V gene: TRBV7-3
CDR3 protein: ASSSVAGGLSTDTQY

J gene: TRBJ2-7
clone size: many
V gene: TRBV5-1
CDR3 protein: ASSGLAGTSGGSYEQY

J gene: TRBJ2-1
clone size: many
V gene: TRBV5-1
CDR3 protein: ASSLAPQASSYNEQF

J gene: TRBJ2-1
clone size: many
V gene: TRBV5-1
CDR3 protein: ASSLATSGRAGNEQF

J gene: TRBJ2-7
clone size: many
V gene: TRBV20-1
CDR3 protein: SARGGGGGHEQY